One sample yielded the 20 T cell receptor beta chains listed below, sequenced in a study of cytomegalovirus exposure and HLA in healthy donors. In the PCR, 60 Vbeta and 13 Jbeta primers were used. Assay used: immunoSEQ multiplex PCR; TCRdb lists only in-frame clones, some missing. Of roughly 130,000 clones listed, 79% are singletons. Sequenced input: PBMCs. The receptor set was obtained from a man younger than 35 in good health and CMV-seronegative.

The chain uses TRBV4-1 and TRBJ2-1, with 14 positions matching TRBD2. The junction had 7 bases not matched to a gene; V was cut back by 5 bases and J by 4 bases. Per germline, CDR1 MGHRA and CDR2 YSYEKL. This CDR3 comprises 17 residues. The CDR3 bases are TGCGCCAGCAGCTCCGGGACTAGCGGGAGAGGTTACAATGAGCAGTTCTTC. It translates to CASSSGTSGRGYNEQFF.

Comment on this clone: Germline is not matched at one junction end, which may reflect a read error. The chain links TRBV5-1 to TRBJ1-4; TRBD1 is a possible D gene (6 bases). The CDR3 is 14 residues long. CDR1 and CDR2 from the germline V gene are SGHRS and YFSETQ. The CDR3 nucleotides read TGCGCCAGCAGCTTGGTAAAGGGCAGGGGAAAAACTGTTTTT. Translating gives CASSLVKGRGKTVF.

V and J are TRBV5-1 and TRBJ2-7, with 11 positions matching TRBD2. From germline, CDR1 is SGHRS and CDR2 YFSETQ. The CDR3 totals 16 residues. The ends lost 4 bases at V and 6 bases at J; junction bases unmatched: 12. DNA for the CDR3: TGCGCCAGCAGCATTCACGGCGGAGGGACTAGCGGCGAGCAGTACTTC. It specifies CASSIHGGGTSGEQYF.

V gene TRBV28 combines with J gene TRBJ2-5, with D uncertain. V lost 5 bases and J lost 1, with 8 bases in between. The CDR3 contains 13 residues. The germline CDR1 and CDR2 sequences are MDHEN and SYDVKM. The CDR3 DNA reads as TGTGCCAGCAGTATAGCACTCCAAGAGACCCAGTACTTC. It is translated as CASSIALQETQYF.

This clone was observed a few times. The chain has TRBV5-1 and TRBJ2-5; 7 nucleotides align to TRBD2. Germline CDR1 SGHRS, CDR2 YFSETQ. V shed 0 bases, J shed 3 bases, and the junction held 2 bases outside the gene matches. The CDR3 sequence is 14 residues long. CDR3 sequence (DNA): TGCGCCAGCAGCTTGGGGGCGGGAGAAGAGACCCAGTACTTC. This translates into CASSLGAGEETQYF.

The V gene is TRBV28, the J gene TRBJ2-7; TRBD1 agrees at 10 bases. CDR1 MDHEN and CDR2 SYDVKM come from the germline V gene. V lost 3 bases and J lost 3; bases outside the gene matches: 2. This CDR3 has 14 residues. The CDR3 sequence is CASSFGQGVYEQYF. The CDR3 DNA sequence: TGTGCCAGCAGTTTCGGACAGGGGGTCTACGAGCAGTACTTC. The full variable domain, with the rest looked up from reference TRBV28 and TRBJ2-7, is DVKVTQSSRYLVKRTGEKVFLECVQDMDHENMFWYRQDPGLGLRLIYFSYDVKMKEKGDIPEGYSVSREKKERFSLILESASTNQTSMYLCASSFGQGVYEQYFGPGTRLTVT.

This rearrangement joins TRBV19 to TRBJ1-2; a weak D match, TRBD1 (5 bases). The germline V and J ends were trimmed by 5 bases and 2 bases, with 15 bases remaining between them. This CDR3 comprises 15 residues. Per the germline V gene, CDR1 is LNHDA and CDR2 is SQIVND (reference sequence). The CDR3 reads CASSVQGNGNYGYTF. Written as DNA, the CDR3 is TGTGCCAGTAGTGTCCAGGGTAATGGAAACTATGGCTACACCTTC.

The V and J genes are TRBV6-4 and TRBJ2-2, with D possibly matching TRBD1 (5 bases). The CDR3 is made up of 13 amino acids. Deletions cut 1 base from V and 8 bases from J, with 8 bases between. The germline CDR1 and CDR2 sequences are MRHNA and SNTAGT. CDR3 nucleotides: TGTGCCAGCAGTGACTTAGGGGCTGGGGAGCTGTTTTTT. Amino acids: CASSDLGAGELFF.

This chain joins TRBV7-2 and TRBJ1-1; 7 nucleotides agree with TRBD1. The germline CDR1 and CDR2 sequences are SGHTA and FQGNSA. The CDR3 contains 15 residues. V lost 3 bases and J lost 0; bases outside the gene matches: 4. For the CDR3, the DNA is TGTGCCAGCAGCTTTGTGACAGGGATGAACACTGAAGCTTTCTTT. This translates into CASSFVTGMNTEAFF.

This clone was recorded once. The V call is TRBV27, the J call TRBJ1-1; D possibly corresponds to TRBD1 (5 bases). The CDR3 runs 15 residues. V lost 8 bases, J lost 1 base, and 17 bases lay in between. Looked up from germline, CDR1 is MNHEY and CDR2 is SMNVEV (reference sequence). Here the CDR3 reads CASRPPQGKNTEAFF. CDR3 sequence (DNA): TGTGCCAGCCGCCCCCCCCAGGGTAAGAACACTGAAGCTTTCTTT.

This chain connects TRBV9 to TRBJ2-5, with 8 nucleotides matching TRBD1. Germline V gene sequence: CDR1 SGDLS, CDR2 YYNGEE. The CDR3 consists of 14 residues. The ends lost 3 bases at V and 5 bases at J; junction bases unmatched: 6. CDR3 coding DNA: TGTGCCAGCAGCGACCGGGACAGGTTCGAGACCCAGTACTTC. This translates into CASSDRDRFETQYF.

V gene TRBV18 combines with J gene TRBJ2-7; possible D gene TRBD2, 6 bases. The ends were cut back, 4 bases at V and 7 bases at J, with 20 bases in the middle. CDR1 is KGHSH and CDR2 is LQKENI in the germline V gene. This CDR3 contains 15 residues. The CDR3 loop reads CASSLSYGRDEEQYV. CDR3 bases: TGTGCCAGCTCACTTTCATATGGGCGGGACGAGGAGCAGTACGTC.

The CDR3 is CASSENRLAYNEQFF. DNA for the CDR3: TGCGCCAGCAGTGAGAACAGGTTAGCCTACAATGAGCAGTTCTTC. V usage is TRBV10-1 and J usage is TRBJ2-1, with D perhaps matching TRBD1 (5 bases). CDR3 length: 15 residues. The V gene's germline CDR1 is WNHNN and CDR2 SYGVQD (reference sequence). V gave up 2 bases and J gave up 2 bases, with 10 bases separating them.

Concerning this clone itself: A junction boundary mismatches the germline segment, possibly from a read error. The V and J genes are TRBV28 and TRBJ1-2; 7 bases line up with TRBD1. Per the germline V gene, CDR1 is MDHEN and CDR2 is SYDVKM. CDR3 size: 11 residues. DNA for the CDR3: TGTGCCAGCAGTTTACGACAGGGTTTGGCCTTC. This sequence encodes CASSLRQGLAF.

This rearrangement joins TRBV5-1 to TRBJ2-1; 7 positions match TRBD2. The CDR3 consists of 14 residues. The germline CDR1 and CDR2 sequences are SGHRS and YFSETQ. J gave up 6 bases and V 2 bases, and 5 bases lay outside the gene matches. The CDR3 sequence is CASSFGREVNEQFF. Written as DNA, the CDR3 is TGCGCCAGCAGCTTTGGACGGGAGGTCAATGAGCAGTTCTTC.

The chain combines TRBV9 with TRBJ2-1; D ambiguous. Between the trimmed V and J ends, which lost 4 bases and 6 bases, there was a span of 20 bases. Per the germline V gene, CDR1 is SGDLS and CDR2 is YYNGEE. The CDR3 extends over 16 amino acids. CDR3 nucleotides: TGTGCCAGCAGCTCCCAGACCCGCGACACCCCCAATGAGCAGTTCTTC. Its protein is CASSSQTRDTPNEQFF.

The chain is built from TRBV30 and TRBJ2-6, with D unresolved. V dropped 0 bases and J dropped 4 bases, with 10 bases sitting between them. The CDR3 totals 15 residues. Germline CDR1 GTSNPN, CDR2 SVGIG (reference sequence). CDR3 DNA: TGTGCCTGGAGTGTACGTGGCCCGGGGGCCAACGTCCTGACTTTC. Encoded protein: CAWSVRGPGANVLTF.

This chain uses TRBV28 with TRBJ1-5; 8 bases are a match to TRBD1. The length of the CDR3 is 14 residues. The germline CDR1 and CDR2 sequences are MDHEN and SYDVKM. The J segment lost 5 bases and the V segment lost 3 bases, leaving 3 bases of the junction unmatched. The CDR3 is CASSFTGGHQPQHF. In nucleotides, the CDR3 is TGTGCCAGCAGTTTTACAGGGGGACATCAGCCCCAGCATTTT.

The chain carries TRBV9 and TRBJ2-1; 14 nucleotides agree with TRBD2. This CDR3 spans 14 amino acids. The germline gives CDR1 SGDLS, CDR2 YYNGEE. V shed 4 bases and J 10 bases; nucleotides not matched to a gene: 4. In DNA, the CDR3 is TGTGCCAGCAGCCCAGGGACTAGCGGGAGAGAGCAGTTCTTC. Encoded protein: CASSPGTSGREQFF.

V is TRBV4-1 and J is TRBJ1-6; no firm D call. This CDR3 is built from 15 residues. With 1 base removed from V and 7 bases from J, the gap between germline ends came to 11 bases. Germline assignment: CDR1 MGHRA and CDR2 YSYEKL. The CDR3 loop reads CASSQVHSWNSPLHF. For the CDR3, the DNA is TGCGCCAGCAGCCAAGTTCACAGCTGGAATTCACCCCTCCACTTT.